The 32 T cell receptor beta chains below all came from one sample that was sequenced in a study of blood T cell repertoires in COVID-19. Method: immunoSEQ multiplex PCR; TCRdb's copy keeps in-frame clones and lacks some. The repertoire holds tens of thousands of clones, about four fifths seen once, with 7% to 9.5% in the top ten. Specimen: peripheral blood. These receptor sequences come from a human donor in a cohort sampled during active COVID-19.

This chain connects TRBV19 to TRBJ2-1, with a tentative D call TRBD2 (6 bases). Germline V gene sequence: CDR1 LNHDA, CDR2 SQIVND (reference sequence). V shed 10 bases and J shed 1 base, with 17 bases lying between them. The CDR3 extends over 15 amino acids. As DNA, the CDR3 is TGTGCCACCCTCGGGGGTTCAGGGTCCTACAATGAGCAGTTCTTC. Its translation is CATLGGSGSYNEQFF.

DNA for the CDR3: TGTGCCAGCAGTTTCAGGCCTCCGGGCTACACCTTC. Its translation is CASSFRPPGYTF. The chain combines TRBV28 with TRBJ1-2; D not certain. Per the germline V gene, CDR1 is MDHEN and CDR2 is SYDVKM. This CDR3 is 12 amino acids long. The V and J ends lost 3 bases and 8 bases respectively, with 10 bases between them.

V gene TRBV28 combines with J gene TRBJ2-4; tentatively, D is TRBD1 (5 bases). Germline CDR1 is MDHEN and CDR2 is SYDVKM. This CDR3 contains 13 residues. V was trimmed by 6 bases and J by 8 bases, leaving 14 bases between them. The CDR3 loop reads CASSGQFAYIQYF. CDR3 DNA: TGTGCCAGCAGCGGACAATTCGCATACATTCAGTACTTC.

This CDR3 reads CASSSTGESSGNTIYF. CDR3 sequence (DNA): TGCGCCAGCAGCTCCACAGGGGAGTCGTCTGGAAACACCATATATTTT. The chain uses TRBV5-1 and TRBJ1-3; TRBD1 aligns across 7 bases. Germline CDR1 is SGHRS and CDR2 is YFSETQ. The trim removed 3 bases at V and 1 base at J, leaving 7 bases unmatched. The CDR3 is made up of 16 amino acids.

This chain uses TRBV7-3 with TRBJ2-5, with 8 bases identical to TRBD1. With V trimmed by 5 bases and J by 8 bases, 7 bases remained unmatched. In germline, CDR1 is SGHTA, CDR2 FQGTGA. The CDR3 is 13 residues long. CDR3 protein: CASSNGQGNTQYF. Here the CDR3 DNA reads TGTGCCAGCAGCAATGGACAGGGCAACACCCAGTACTTC.

The chain links TRBV7-2 to TRBJ2-3; D is possibly TRBD1 (6 bases). CDR1 and CDR2 from the germline V gene are SGHTA and FQGNSA. The CDR3 is made up of 14 amino acids. Trimming left V 5 bases short and J 2 bases short, with 11 bases between. The CDR3 bases are TGTGCCAGCAGCCCCAGGGGCTACACAGATACGCAGTATTTT. This gives the protein CASSPRGYTDTQYF.

This rearrangement joins TRBV7-8 to TRBJ1-6; 9 bases are a match to TRBD1. Per germline, CDR1 SGHVS and CDR2 FQNEAQ. This CDR3 is 16 amino acids long. Germline trimming cut 2 bases from V and 8 bases from J; bases unmatched to any gene: 7. The CDR3 DNA is TGTGCCAGCAGCTTATCCGCCGGGACAGGGCATTCACCCCTCCACTTT. Translated: CASSLSAGTGHSPLHF.

The chain couples TRBV21-1 to TRBJ2-2; TRBD2 reflects the table's D call only, with no check against the DNA. TRBV21-1 represents a pseudogene. This CDR3 region has 22 residues. CDR3 DNA sequence: TGTGCCAGCAGCAAAGGTCCACAGCCTAAAATCGGGGTAGCGGGGAACACCGGGGAGCTGTTTTTT. As protein: CASSKGPQPKIGVAGNTGELFF.

The chain employs TRBV10-3 and TRBJ2-2; weak D call: TRBD2 (5 bases). CDR1 is ENHRY, CDR2 SYGVKD, per germline. The CDR3 extends over 14 amino acids. V was cut by 7 bases and J by 3 bases, with 12 bases left in between. CDR3 in DNA: TGTGCCATCAACGAGGGAGTGGACACCGGGGAGCTGTTTTTT. It yields the protein CAINEGVDTGELFF.

The chain combines TRBV7-9 with TRBJ2-1, with TRBD2 identical over 9 bases. V trimming: 4 bases; J trimming: 9 bases; junction bases outside the gene matches: 13. CDR1 and CDR2 from the germline V gene are SEHNR and FQNEAQ (reference sequence). CDR3 size: 16 residues. The CDR3 spells CASSSIVIAGEIEQFF. CDR3 DNA: TGTGCCAGCAGCTCCATTGTAATAGCGGGGGAAATTGAGCAGTTCTTC.

V usage is TRBV5-8 and J usage is TRBJ1-2; maybe TRBD1 (6 bases). The CDR3 length is 13 residues. Trimming stripped 0 bases from V and 3 bases from J, with 6 bases between. Germline values: CDR1 SGHTS, CDR2 YDEGEE. CDR3: CASSLDRDYGYTF. CDR3 sequence (DNA): TGTGCCAGCAGCTTGGACAGGGACTATGGCTACACCTTC. Based on the CDR3 plus reference TRBV5-8 and TRBJ1-2, the full variable domain is EAGVTQSPTHLIKTRGQQATLRCSPISGHTSVYWYQQALGLGLQFLLWYDEGEERNRGNFPPRFSGRQFPNYSSELNVNALELEDSALYLCASSLDRDYGYTFGSGTRLTVV.

V gene TRBV3-1 (or the pseudogene TRBV3-2) combines with J gene TRBJ2-3; maybe TRBD2 (5 bases). The CDR3 runs 14 residues. V dropped 4 bases and J dropped 6 bases, with 14 bases sitting between them. The germline V gene encodes CDR1 LGHDT and CDR2 YNNKEL (reference sequence). The chain's CDR3 is CASSPSLRPDTQYF. In DNA form, the CDR3 reads TGTGCCAGCAGCCCTAGCCTCCGTCCCGATACGCAGTATTTT.

The chain couples TRBV6-5 to TRBJ2-4; the match to TRBD1 covers 9 bases. Trimming at V came to 6 bases and at J to 8 bases, leaving 8 bases not matched to a gene. CDR3 length: 14 residues. CDR1 MNHEY and CDR2 SVGAGI come from the germline V gene. For the CDR3, the DNA is TGTGCCAGCAGCTCCCGGACAGGGGACGACATTCAGTACTTC. Encoded protein: CASSSRTGDDIQYF.

The chain uses TRBV19 and TRBJ1-2; TRBD1 is a possible D gene (5 bases). The length of the CDR3 is 14 residues. From germline, CDR1 is LNHDA and CDR2 SQIVND (reference sequence). V lost 5 bases to trimming and J lost 4 bases, with 14 bases between them. CDR3 region: CASSGQDGRYGYTF. For the CDR3, the DNA is TGTGCCAGTAGTGGACAAGACGGTCGCTATGGCTACACCTTC.

This chain uses TRBV11-2 with TRBJ2-4; 12 nucleotides match TRBD1. V dropped 6 bases and J dropped 6; count of bases not matched to a gene: 9. Germline CDR1 and CDR2: SGHAT and FQNNGV. The CDR3 contains 16 residues. CDR3 coding DNA: TGTGCCAGCAGTCTAAGGGGACAGGGGGCAGTAAACATTCAGTACTTC. Protein product: CASSLRGQGAVNIQYF.

The genes are TRBV6-5 and TRBJ2-5, with 9 bases matching TRBD2. Germline CDR1 MNHEY, CDR2 SVGAGI. The CDR3 runs 16 residues. V was clipped by 4 bases and J by 3 bases; unmatched bases: 9. The CDR3, as DNA: TGTGCCAGCAGTTTTACAGCCCTAGCGGGGAAAGAGACCCAGTACTTC. Amino acid sequence: CASSFTALAGKETQYF.

The CDR3 DNA reads as TGTGCCAGCAGCGTAGCCCCGTCGAGCTCTGGGGCCAACGTCCTGACTTTC. Translated: CASSVAPSSSGANVLTF. This chain links TRBV9 with TRBJ2-6; D remains ambiguous. V was cut by 0 bases and J by 0 bases, with 10 bases left in between. The CDR3 length is 17 residues. Germline loops: CDR1 SGDLS, CDR2 YYNGEE. Full variable domain (outside the CDR3, taken from reference TRBV9 and TRBJ2-6): DSGVTQTPKHLITATGQRVTLRCSPRSGDLSVYWYQQSLDQGLQFLIQYYNGEERAKGNILERFSAQQFPDLHSELNLSSLELGDSALYFCASSVAPSSSGANVLTFGAGSRLTVL.

This clone occurred a few times. The chain combines TRBV5-1 with TRBJ1-4; a possible D gene is TRBD1 (5 bases). Between the trimmed V and J ends, which lost 0 bases and 6 bases, there was a span of 6 bases. Germline values: CDR1 SGHRS, CDR2 YFSETQ. The CDR3 extends over 13 amino acids. CDR3: CASSLEQDEKLFF. The CDR3 nucleotides read TGCGCCAGCAGCTTGGAACAGGATGAAAAACTGTTTTTT.

The chain recombines TRBV30 with TRBJ1-4; 8 bases are a match to TRBD1. The V and J ends lost 2 bases and 11 bases, in that order; junction bases with no gene match: 13. This CDR3 has 15 residues. Germline V CDR1 and CDR2: GTSNPN, SVGIG (reference sequence). CDR3: CAWSIPGGKGDKLFF. The DNA for the CDR3 is TGTGCCTGGAGTATCCCAGGGGGCAAGGGAGATAAACTGTTTTTT.

The CDR3 loop is CASSATGVNEKLFF. CDR3 nucleotides: TGTGCCAGCAGTGCAACAGGGGTAAATGAAAAACTGTTTTTT. This chain links TRBV27 with TRBJ1-4; 7 bases agree with TRBD1. CDR1 is MNHEY, CDR2 SMNVEV, per germline (reference sequence). CDR3 length: 14 residues. J was trimmed by 5 bases and V by 5 bases; bases with no gene match: 5.

V gene TRBV5-4 combines with J gene TRBJ2-5; possible D gene TRBD2, 5 bases. CDR1 SGHNT and CDR2 YYREEE come from the germline V gene (reference sequence). Trimming stripped 4 bases from V and 5 bases from J, with 12 bases between. The CDR3 covers 13 residues. This CDR3 is CASSLAGPETQYF. Here the CDR3 DNA reads TGTGCCAGCAGCCTGGCGGGTCCGGAGACCCAGTACTTC. Together with reference TRBV5-4 and TRBJ2-5, the CDR3 gives the full variable domain: ETGVTQSPTHLIKTRGQQVTLRCSSQSGHNTVSWYQQALGQGPQFIFQYYREEENGRGNFPPRFSGLQFPNYSSELNVNALELDDSALYLCASSLAGPETQYFGPGTRLLVL.

V gene TRBV9 combines with J gene TRBJ2-2, with 10 bases lining up with TRBD2. CDR3 length: 17 residues. Germline V lookup: CDR1 SGDLS, CDR2 YYNGEE. V trimming: 3 bases; J trimming: 4 bases; junction bases outside the gene matches: 9. The CDR3 reads CASSARGASGGTGELFF. The CDR3 coding sequence is TGTGCCAGCAGCGCCAGGGGGGCTAGCGGGGGCACCGGGGAGCTGTTTTTT.

The V gene is TRBV5-1, the J gene TRBJ2-5; D perhaps matches TRBD2 (5 bases). Trimming cost V 4 bases and J 4 bases, with 17 bases left between them. In germline, CDR1 is SGHRS, CDR2 YFSETQ. The CDR3 consists of 15 residues. In nucleotides, the CDR3 is TGCGCCAGCAGCGTCGGCCGGGCGGGCCGAGAGACCCAGTACTTC. Its protein product is CASSVGRAGRETQYF.

Only a few counts were recorded for this clone. The V and J genes are TRBV28 and TRBJ1-6, with 7 bases fitting TRBD1. The CDR3 is 14 residues long. Germline values: CDR1 MDHEN, CDR2 SYDVKM. V shed 10 bases, J shed 9 bases, and the junction held 12 bases outside the gene matches. CDR3 DNA sequence: TGTGCCACCGGGGCAGGGGGTGTGAGTTCACCCCTCCACTTT. Its translation: CATGAGGVSSPLHF.

V gene TRBV2 combines with J gene TRBJ2-5, with 8 nucleotides matching TRBD2. V was pared by 4 bases and J by 5 bases, with 9 bases of the junction left unmatched. This CDR3 region has 15 residues. Germline V gives CDR1 SNHLY, CDR2 FYNNEI. The CDR3 is CASSGPGGGGETQYF. The CDR3 nucleotides are TGTGCCAGCAGTGGACCCGGGGGGGGCGGGGAGACCCAGTACTTC. Full variable domain (remainder filled in from reference TRBV2 and TRBJ2-5): EPEVTQTPSHQVTQMGQEVILRCVPISNHLYFYWYRQILGQKVEFLVSFYNNEISEKSEIFDDQFSVERPDGSNFTLKIRSTKLEDSAMYFCASSGPGGGGETQYFGPGTRLLVL.

The V and J genes are TRBV6-1 and TRBJ2-2, with TRBD1 matching 7 bases. The ends lost 3 bases at V and 0 bases at J; junction bases unmatched: 4. Germline V gives CDR1 MNHNS, CDR2 SASEGT. The CDR3 is made up of 16 amino acids. For the CDR3, the DNA is TGTGCCAGCAGTGACGCCGGGACAGCGAACACCGGGGAGCTGTTTTTT. Amino acids: CASSDAGTANTGELFF.

This chain links TRBV24-1 with TRBJ1-1, with D possibly matching TRBD1 (5 bases). The CDR3 spans 11 residues. Germline V gene data show CDR1 as KGHDR and CDR2 as SFDVKD. V was pared by 5 bases and J by 7 bases, with 7 bases between. CDR3 nucleotides: TGTGCCACCAGTGCAGGGTTTGAAGCTTTCTTT. Translating gives CATSAGFEAFF.

The V call is TRBV6-5, the J call TRBJ2-1; a possible D gene is TRBD2 (7 bases). Germline V CDR1 and CDR2: MNHEY, SVGAGI. V was clipped by 10 bases and J by 7 bases, with 14 bases between them. The CDR3 is 12 amino acids. CDR3 amino acids: CATQRGANEQFF. CDR3 nucleotides: TGTGCCACCCAACGGGGGGCGAATGAGCAGTTCTTC.

This clone has a single count. The chain is built from TRBV19 and TRBJ1-5; TRBD1 agrees at 9 bases. CDR1 and CDR2 (germline): LNHDA, SQIVND (reference sequence). The CDR3 loop spans 16 amino acids. V lost 9 bases to trimming and J lost 1 base; unmatched junction nucleotides: 10. In DNA, the CDR3 is TGTGCCAGCACTAACAGGGGGCAGGGGAGCAATCAGCCCCAGCATTTT. Translating it yields CASTNRGQGSNQPQHF.

V gene TRBV11-2 combines with J gene TRBJ2-3; TRBD2 matches 8 bases. This CDR3 is built from 17 residues. Germline CDR1 SGHAT, CDR2 FQNNGV. V dropped 4 bases and J dropped 4; count of bases not matched to a gene: 13. In DNA, the CDR3 is TGTGCCAGCAGCTCAACCGGGACTAGACCGACGGCAGATACGCAGTATTTT. It codes for CASSSTGTRPTADTQYF.

The chain recombines TRBV19 with TRBJ2-7, with D maybe TRBD1 (5 bases). Germline V gives CDR1 LNHDA, CDR2 SQIVND (reference sequence). The CDR3 runs 14 residues. V lost 0 bases, J lost 2 bases, and 8 bases lay in between. CDR3 DNA sequence: TGTGCCAGTAGTATAGAGGCCAGGGCCTACGAGCAGTACTTC. Translated, it gives CASSIEARAYEQYF. The variable domain in full, with the rest retrieved from reference TRBV19 and TRBJ2-7, is DGGITQSPKYLFRKEGQNVTLSCEQNLNHDAMYWYRQDPGQGLRLIYYSQIVNDFQKGDIAEGYSVSREKKESFPLTVTSAQKNPTAFYLCASSIEARAYEQYFGPGTRLTVT.

The rearrangement uses TRBV10-2 and TRBJ2-1; 8 bases align to TRBD2. Germline CDR1 is WSHSY and CDR2 is SAAADI. The CDR3 is 14 residues long. The J segment lost 8 bases and the V segment lost 0 bases, leaving 3 bases of the junction unmatched. Here the CDR3 reads CASSESSGMDEQFF. The CDR3 nucleotides read TGCGCCAGCAGTGAGTCTAGCGGGATGGATGAGCAGTTCTTC.